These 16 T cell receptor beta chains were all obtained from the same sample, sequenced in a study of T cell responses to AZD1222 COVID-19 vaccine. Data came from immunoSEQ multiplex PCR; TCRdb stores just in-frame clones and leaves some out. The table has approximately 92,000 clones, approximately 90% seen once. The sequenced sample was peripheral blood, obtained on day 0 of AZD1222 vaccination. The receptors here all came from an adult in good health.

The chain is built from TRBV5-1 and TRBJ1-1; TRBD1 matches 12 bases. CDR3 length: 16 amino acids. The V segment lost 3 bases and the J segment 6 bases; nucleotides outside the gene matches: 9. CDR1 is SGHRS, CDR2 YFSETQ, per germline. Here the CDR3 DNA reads TGCGCCAGCAGCTCATTGGGACAGGGGGCTGGGGCTGAAGCTTTCTTT. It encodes CASSSLGQGAGAEAFF. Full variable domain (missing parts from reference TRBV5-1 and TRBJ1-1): KAGVTQTPRYLIKTRGQQVTLSCSPISGHRSVSWYQQTPGQGLQFLFEYFSETQRNKGNFPGRFSGRQFSNSRSEMNVSTLELGDSALYLCASSSLGQGAGAEAFFGQGTRLTVV.

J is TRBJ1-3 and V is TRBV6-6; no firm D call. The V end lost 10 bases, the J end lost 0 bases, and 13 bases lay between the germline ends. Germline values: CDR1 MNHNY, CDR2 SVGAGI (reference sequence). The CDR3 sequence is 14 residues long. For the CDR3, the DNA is TGTGCCACTTGCGACGGGTACTCTGGAAACACCATATATTTT. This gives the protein CATCDGYSGNTIYF.

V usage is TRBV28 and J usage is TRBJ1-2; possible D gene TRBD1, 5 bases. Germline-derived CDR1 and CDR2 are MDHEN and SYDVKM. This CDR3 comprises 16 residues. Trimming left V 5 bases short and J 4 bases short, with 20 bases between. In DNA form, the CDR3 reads TGTGCCAGCAGTGCCGCCGGGACCACGCGGGGCTATGGCTACACCTTC. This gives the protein CASSAAGTTRGYGYTF.

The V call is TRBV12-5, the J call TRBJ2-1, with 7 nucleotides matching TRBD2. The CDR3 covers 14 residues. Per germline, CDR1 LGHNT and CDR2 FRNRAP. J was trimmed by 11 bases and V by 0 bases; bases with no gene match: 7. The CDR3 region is CASGLVTLAAQQFF. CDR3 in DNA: TGTGCTAGTGGTTTGGTAACCCTAGCGGCCCAGCAGTTCTTC.

The CDR3 here is CASSLSDYEQYF. The CDR3 bases are TGTGCCAGCAGCTTATCAGACTACGAGCAGTACTTC. The genes are TRBV7-2 and TRBJ2-7; no definite D call. V was shortened by 2 bases and J by 3 bases, with 5 bases between the two germline ends. Germline CDR1 and CDR2: SGHTA and FQGNSA. CDR3 size: 12 residues.

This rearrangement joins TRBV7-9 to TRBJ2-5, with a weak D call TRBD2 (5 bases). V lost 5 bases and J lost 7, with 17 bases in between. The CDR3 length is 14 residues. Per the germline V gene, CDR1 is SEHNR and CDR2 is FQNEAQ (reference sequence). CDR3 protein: CASSERFQGGTQYF. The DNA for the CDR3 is TGTGCCAGCAGCGAGAGGTTCCAAGGAGGGACCCAGTACTTC.

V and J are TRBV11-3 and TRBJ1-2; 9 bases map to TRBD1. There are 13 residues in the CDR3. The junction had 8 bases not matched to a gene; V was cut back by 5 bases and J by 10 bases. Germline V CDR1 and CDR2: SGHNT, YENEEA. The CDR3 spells CASSHRDRADYTF. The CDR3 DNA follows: TGTGCCAGCAGCCATCGGGACAGGGCCGACTACACCTTC. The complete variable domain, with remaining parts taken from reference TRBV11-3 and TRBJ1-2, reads EAGVVQSPRYKIIEKKQPVAFWCNPISGHNTLYWYLQNLGQGPELLIRYENEEAVDDSQLPKDRFSAERLKGVDSTLKIQPAELGDSAVYLCASSHRDRADYTFGSGTRLTVV.

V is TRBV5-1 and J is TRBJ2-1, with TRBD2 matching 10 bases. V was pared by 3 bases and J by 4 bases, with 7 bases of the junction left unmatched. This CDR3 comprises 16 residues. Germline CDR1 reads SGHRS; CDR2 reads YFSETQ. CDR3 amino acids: CASSSSGTSVYNEQFF. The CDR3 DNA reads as TGCGCCAGCAGCTCCTCCGGGACTAGCGTATACAATGAGCAGTTCTTC.

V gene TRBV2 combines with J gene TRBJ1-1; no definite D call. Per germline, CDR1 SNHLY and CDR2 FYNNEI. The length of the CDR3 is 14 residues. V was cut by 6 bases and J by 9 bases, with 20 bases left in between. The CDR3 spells CASSARGLGLKAFF. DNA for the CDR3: TGTGCCAGCAGCGCCCGAGGACTGGGTTTGAAAGCTTTCTTT.

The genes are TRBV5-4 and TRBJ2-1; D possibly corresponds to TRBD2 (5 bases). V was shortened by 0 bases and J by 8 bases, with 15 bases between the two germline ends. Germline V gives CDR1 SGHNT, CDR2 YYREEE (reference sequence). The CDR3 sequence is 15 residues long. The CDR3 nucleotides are TGTGCCAGCAGCTTGGGGTTAGCGAGAGACTATGAGCAGTTCTTC. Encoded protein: CASSLGLARDYEQFF. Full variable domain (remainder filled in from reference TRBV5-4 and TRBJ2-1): ETGVTQSPTHLIKTRGQQVTLRCSSQSGHNTVSWYQQALGQGPQFIFQYYREEENGRGNFPPRFSGLQFPNYSSELNVNALELDDSALYLCASSLGLARDYEQFFGPGTRLTVL.

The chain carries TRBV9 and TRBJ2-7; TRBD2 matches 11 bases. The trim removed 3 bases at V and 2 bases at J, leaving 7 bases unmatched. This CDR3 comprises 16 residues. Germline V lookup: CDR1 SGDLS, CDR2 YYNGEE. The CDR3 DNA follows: TGTGCCAGCAGCGCCAGTCTAGCGGGGGGCACCTACGAGCAGTACTTC. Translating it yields CASSASLAGGTYEQYF.

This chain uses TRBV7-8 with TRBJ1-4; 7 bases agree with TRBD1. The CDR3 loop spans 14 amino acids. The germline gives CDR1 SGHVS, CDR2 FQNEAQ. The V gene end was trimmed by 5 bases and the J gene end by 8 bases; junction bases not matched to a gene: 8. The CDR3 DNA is TGTGCCAGCAGCCTTAACAGGGGTAGGGAAAAACTGTTTTTT. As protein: CASSLNRGREKLFF.

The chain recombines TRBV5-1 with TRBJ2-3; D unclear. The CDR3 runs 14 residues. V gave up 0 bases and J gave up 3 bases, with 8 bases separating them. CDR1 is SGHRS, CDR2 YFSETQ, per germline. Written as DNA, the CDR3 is TGCGCCAGCAGCTTGGCGGTCTGGACAGATACGCAGTATTTT. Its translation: CASSLAVWTDTQYF.

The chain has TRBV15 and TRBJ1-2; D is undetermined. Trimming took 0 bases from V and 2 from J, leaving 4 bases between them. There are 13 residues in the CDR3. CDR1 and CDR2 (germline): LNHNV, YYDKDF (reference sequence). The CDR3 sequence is CATSREQNYGYTF. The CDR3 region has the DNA TGTGCCACCAGCAGAGAACAAAACTATGGCTACACCTTC.

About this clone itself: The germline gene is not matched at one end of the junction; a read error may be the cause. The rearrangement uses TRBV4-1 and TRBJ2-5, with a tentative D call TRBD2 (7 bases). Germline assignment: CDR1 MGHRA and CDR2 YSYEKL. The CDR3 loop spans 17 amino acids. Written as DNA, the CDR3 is TGCGCCAGCAGCCAAGACATGTGGGGGGGCCGACAAGAAACCCAGTACTTC. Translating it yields CASSQDMWGGRQETQYF.

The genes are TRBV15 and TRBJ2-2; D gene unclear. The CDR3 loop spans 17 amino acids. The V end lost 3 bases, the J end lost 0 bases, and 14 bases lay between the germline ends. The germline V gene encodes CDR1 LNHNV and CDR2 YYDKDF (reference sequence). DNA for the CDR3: TGTGCCACCAGCAGGGGGTTGGGCCCTACGAACACCGGGGAGCTGTTTTTT. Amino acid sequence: CATSRGLGPTNTGELFF.